A few counts support the clone carrying this T cell receptor beta chain. The data stem from a study of T cells after yellow fever vaccination. TCRdb used MiXCR to reprocess the 5' RACE reads, holding one entry per CDR3 protein. The profile shows some 260,000 distinct CDR3 sequences, about 5.2% of them singletons. The sample here was CD4+ T cells sorted from PBMCs, taken on the day of the yellow fever booster vaccination. This TCR derives from a man aged 18 to 30 who received the YFV17D yellow fever vaccine.

DNA of the CDR3: TGTGCCAGCTCACCAGCAGGGCGCGACGAGCAGTACTTC. Translation: CASSPAGRDEQYF. J is TRBJ2-7 and V is TRBV18, with a tentative D call TRBD1 (5 bases). Germline V gene sequence: CDR1 KGHSH, CDR2 LQKENI. The CDR3 is 13 amino acids. V dropped 2 bases and J dropped 5 bases, with 10 bases sitting between them.